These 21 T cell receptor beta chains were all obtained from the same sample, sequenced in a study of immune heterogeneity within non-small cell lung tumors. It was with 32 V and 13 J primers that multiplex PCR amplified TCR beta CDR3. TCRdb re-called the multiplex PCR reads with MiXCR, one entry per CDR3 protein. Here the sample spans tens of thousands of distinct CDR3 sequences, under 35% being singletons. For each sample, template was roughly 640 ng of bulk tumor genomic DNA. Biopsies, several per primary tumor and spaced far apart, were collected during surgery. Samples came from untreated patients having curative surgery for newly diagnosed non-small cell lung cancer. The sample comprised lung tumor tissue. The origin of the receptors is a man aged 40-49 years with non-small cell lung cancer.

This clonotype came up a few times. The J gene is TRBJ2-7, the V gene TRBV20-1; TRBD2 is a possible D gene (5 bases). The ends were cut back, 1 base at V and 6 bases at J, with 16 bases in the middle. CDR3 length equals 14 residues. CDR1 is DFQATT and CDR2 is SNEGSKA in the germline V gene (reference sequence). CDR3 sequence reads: CSARVDARAGEQYF. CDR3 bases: TGCAGTGCTAGAGTTGACGCGCGGGCGGGCGAGCAGTACTTC.

The CDR3 bases are TGTGCCAGCAGCTTCGCGAGACAGGGAATAAGGACTGAAGCTTTCTTT. This translates into CASSFARQGIRTEAFF. This rearrangement joins TRBV7-8 to TRBJ1-1; 7 bases are a match to TRBD1. CDR3 length: 16 amino acids. The J segment lost 5 bases and the V segment lost 3 bases, leaving 12 bases of the junction unmatched. Looked up from germline, CDR1 is SGHVS and CDR2 is FQNEAQ.

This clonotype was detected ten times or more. The CDR3 nucleotides are TGTGCCAGCAGTGAAGCGCGTAGTCACTATAATTCACCCCTCCACTTT. Its translation is CASSEARSHYNSPLHF. This sequence joins TRBV6-1 and TRBJ1-6; no clear D gene. Trimming shortened V by 0 bases and J by 3 bases, and 9 bases separated the two germline ends. The length of the CDR3 is 16 residues. Germline assignment: CDR1 MNHNS and CDR2 SASEGT.

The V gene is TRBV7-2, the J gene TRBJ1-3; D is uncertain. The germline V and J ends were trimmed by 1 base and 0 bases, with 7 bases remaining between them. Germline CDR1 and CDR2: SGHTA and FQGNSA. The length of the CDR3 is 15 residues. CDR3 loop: CASSLGVFSGNTIYF. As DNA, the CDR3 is TGTGCCAGCAGCTTAGGAGTGTTCTCTGGAAACACCATATATTTT. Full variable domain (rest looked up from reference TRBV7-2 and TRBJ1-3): GAGVSQSPSNKVTEKGKDVELRCDPISGHTALYWYRQSLGQGLEFLIYFQGNSAPDKSGLPSDRFSAERTGGSVSTLTIQRTQQEDSAVYLCASSLGVFSGNTIYFGEGSWLTVV.

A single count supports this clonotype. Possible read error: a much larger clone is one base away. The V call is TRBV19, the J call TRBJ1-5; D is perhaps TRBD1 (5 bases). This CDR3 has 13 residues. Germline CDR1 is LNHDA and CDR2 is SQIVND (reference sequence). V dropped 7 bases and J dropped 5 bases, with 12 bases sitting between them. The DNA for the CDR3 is TGTGCCAGTATTATGGGACGCGATCAGCCCCAGCATTTT. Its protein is CASIMGRDQPQHF.

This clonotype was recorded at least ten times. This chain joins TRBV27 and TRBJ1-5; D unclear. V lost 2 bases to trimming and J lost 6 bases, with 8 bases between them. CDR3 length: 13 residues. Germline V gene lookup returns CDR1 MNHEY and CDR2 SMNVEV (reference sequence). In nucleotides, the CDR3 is TGTGCCAGCAGTTTAGAGAGTGGTCAGCCCCAGCATTTT. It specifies CASSLESGQPQHF.

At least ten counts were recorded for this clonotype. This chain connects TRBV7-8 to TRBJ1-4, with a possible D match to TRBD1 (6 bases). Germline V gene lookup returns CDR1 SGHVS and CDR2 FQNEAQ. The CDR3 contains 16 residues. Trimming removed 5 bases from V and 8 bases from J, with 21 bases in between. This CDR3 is CASSPRGARGGEKLFF. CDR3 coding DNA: TGTGCCAGCAGCCCCAGAGGGGCCAGGGGAGGCGAAAAACTGTTTTTT.

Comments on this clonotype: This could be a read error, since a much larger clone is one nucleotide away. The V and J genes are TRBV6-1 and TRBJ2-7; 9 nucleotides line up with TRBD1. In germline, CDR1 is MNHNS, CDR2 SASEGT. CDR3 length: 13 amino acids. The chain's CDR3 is CAGSWDRENEQYF. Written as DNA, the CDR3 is TGTGCCGGCAGCTGGGACAGGGAGAACGAGCAGTACTTC.

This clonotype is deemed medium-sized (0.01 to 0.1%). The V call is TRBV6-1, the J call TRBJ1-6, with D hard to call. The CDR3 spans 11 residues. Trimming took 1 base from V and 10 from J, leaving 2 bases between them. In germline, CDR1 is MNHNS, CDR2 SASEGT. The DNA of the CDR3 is TGTGCCAGCAGTGAAGGATCACCCCTCCACTTT. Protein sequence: CASSEGSPLHF.

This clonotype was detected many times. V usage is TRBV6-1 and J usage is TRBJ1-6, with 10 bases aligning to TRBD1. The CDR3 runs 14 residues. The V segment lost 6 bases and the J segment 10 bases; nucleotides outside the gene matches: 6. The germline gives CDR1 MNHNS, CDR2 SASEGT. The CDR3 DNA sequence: TGTGCCAGCAGCTCGACAGGGGGCGTCTCACCCCTCCACTTT. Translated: CASSSTGGVSPLHF.

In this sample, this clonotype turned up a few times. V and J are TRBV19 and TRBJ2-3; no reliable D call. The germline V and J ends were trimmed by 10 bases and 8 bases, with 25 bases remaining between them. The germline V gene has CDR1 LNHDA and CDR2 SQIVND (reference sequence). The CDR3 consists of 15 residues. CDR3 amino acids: CATSFGVGFEVTQYF. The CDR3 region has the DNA TGTGCCACCTCTTTTGGGGTGGGGTTCGAGGTTACGCAGTATTTT.

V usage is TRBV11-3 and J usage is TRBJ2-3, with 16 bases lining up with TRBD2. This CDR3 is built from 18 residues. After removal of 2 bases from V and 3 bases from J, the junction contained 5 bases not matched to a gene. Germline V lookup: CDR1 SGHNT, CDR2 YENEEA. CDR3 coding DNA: TGTGCCAGCAGCTTAAAGGGACTAGCGGGAGGGCGAACAGATACGCAGTATTTT. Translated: CASSLKGLAGGRTDTQYF.

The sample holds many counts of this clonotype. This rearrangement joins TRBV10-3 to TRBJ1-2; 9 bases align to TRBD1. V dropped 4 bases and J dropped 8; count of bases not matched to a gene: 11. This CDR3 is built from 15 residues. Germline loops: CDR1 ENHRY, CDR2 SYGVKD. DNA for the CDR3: TGTGCCATCAGTGGAGATGGACAGGGGCTGGAAGGCTACACCTTC. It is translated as CAISGDGQGLEGYTF.

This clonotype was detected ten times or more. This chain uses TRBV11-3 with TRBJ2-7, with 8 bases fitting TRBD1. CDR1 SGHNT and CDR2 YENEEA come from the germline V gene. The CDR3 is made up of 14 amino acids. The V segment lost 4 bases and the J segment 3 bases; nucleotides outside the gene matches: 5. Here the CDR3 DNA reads TGTGCCAGCAGCTGGGCGACAGGGGACTACGAGCAGTACTTC. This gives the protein CASSWATGDYEQYF.

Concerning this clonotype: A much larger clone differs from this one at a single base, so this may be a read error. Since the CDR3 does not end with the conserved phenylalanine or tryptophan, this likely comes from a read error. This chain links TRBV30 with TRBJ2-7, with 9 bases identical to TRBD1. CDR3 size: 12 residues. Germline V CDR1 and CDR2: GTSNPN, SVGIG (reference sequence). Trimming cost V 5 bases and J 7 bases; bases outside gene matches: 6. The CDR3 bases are TGTGCCTGGTACAGGGGGCCGGGGGAGCAGTACCTC. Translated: CAWYRGPGEQYL.

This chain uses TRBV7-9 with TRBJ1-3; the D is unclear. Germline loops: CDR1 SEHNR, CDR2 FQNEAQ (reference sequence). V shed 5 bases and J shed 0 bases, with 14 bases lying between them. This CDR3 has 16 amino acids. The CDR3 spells CASSRSQALSGNTIYF. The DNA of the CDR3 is TGTGCCAGCAGCCGATCTCAGGCTCTCTCTGGAAACACCATATATTTT.

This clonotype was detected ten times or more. The CDR3 sequence: CASRWDRITGELFF. Written as DNA, the CDR3 is TGTGCCAGCAGGTGGGACAGAATTACCGGGGAGCTGTTTTTT. The V call is TRBV27, the J call TRBJ2-2; 7 bases match TRBD1. The CDR3 is made up of 14 amino acids. Germline V lookup: CDR1 MNHEY, CDR2 SMNVEV (reference sequence). V was clipped by 6 bases and J by 5 bases; unmatched bases: 6.

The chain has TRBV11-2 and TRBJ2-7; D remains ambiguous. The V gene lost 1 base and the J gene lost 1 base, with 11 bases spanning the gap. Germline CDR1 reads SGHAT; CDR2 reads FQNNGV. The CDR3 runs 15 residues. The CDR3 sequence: CASSLAVVVSYEQYF. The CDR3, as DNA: TGTGCCAGCAGCTTAGCTGTGGTTGTTTCCTACGAGCAGTACTTC. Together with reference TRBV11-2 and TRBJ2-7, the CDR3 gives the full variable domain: EAGVAQSPRYKIIEKRQSVAFWCNPISGHATLYWYQQILGQGPKLLIQFQNNGVVDDSQLPKDRFSAERLKGVDSTLKIQPAKLEDSAVYLCASSLAVVVSYEQYFGPGTRLTVT.

The CDR3 protein is CASSDLGLHSEQYF. CDR3 in DNA: TGTGCCAGCTCCGACCTAGGGTTACATTCCGAGCAGTACTTC. The chain uses TRBV18 and TRBJ2-7, with D hard to call. The germline CDR1 and CDR2 sequences are KGHSH and LQKENI. Between the trimmed V and J ends, which lost 6 bases and 6 bases, there was a span of 18 bases. This CDR3 has 14 amino acids.

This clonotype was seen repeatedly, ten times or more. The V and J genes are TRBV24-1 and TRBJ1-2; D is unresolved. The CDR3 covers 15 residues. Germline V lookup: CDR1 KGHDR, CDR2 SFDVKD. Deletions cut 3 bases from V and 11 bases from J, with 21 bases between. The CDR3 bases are TGTGCCACCAGTGATCCCTCCGACGGTCGCGTAGTGTACACCTTC. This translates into CATSDPSDGRVVYTF.

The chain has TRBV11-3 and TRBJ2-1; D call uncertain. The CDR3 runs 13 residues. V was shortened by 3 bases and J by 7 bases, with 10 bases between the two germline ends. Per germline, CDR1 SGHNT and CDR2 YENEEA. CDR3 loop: CASSFDASNEQFF. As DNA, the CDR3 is TGTGCCAGCAGCTTTGATGCTTCTAATGAGCAGTTCTTC. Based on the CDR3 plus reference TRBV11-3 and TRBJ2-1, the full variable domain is EAGVVQSPRYKIIEKKQPVAFWCNPISGHNTLYWYLQNLGQGPELLIRYENEEAVDDSQLPKDRFSAERLKGVDSTLKIQPAELGDSAVYLCASSFDASNEQFFGPGTRLTVL.